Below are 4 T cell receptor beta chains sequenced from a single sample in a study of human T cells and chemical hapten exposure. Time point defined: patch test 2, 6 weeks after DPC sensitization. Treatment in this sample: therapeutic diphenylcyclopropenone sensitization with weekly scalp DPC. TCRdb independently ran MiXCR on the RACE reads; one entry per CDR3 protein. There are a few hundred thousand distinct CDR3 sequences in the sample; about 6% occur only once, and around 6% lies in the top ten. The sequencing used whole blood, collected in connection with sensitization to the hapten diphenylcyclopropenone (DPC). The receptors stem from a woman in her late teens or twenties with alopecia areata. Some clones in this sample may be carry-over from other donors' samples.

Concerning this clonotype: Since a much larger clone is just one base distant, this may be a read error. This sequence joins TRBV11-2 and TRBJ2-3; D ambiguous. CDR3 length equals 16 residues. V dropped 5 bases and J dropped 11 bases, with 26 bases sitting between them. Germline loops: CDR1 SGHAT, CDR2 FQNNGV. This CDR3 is CASSQSAKGLSSEQYF. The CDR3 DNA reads TGTGCCAGCAGCCAATCGGCTAAGGGTCTGTCTTCCGAGCAGTATTTT. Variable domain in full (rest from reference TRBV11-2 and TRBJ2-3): EAGVAQSPRYKIIEKRQSVAFWCNPISGHATLYWYQQILGQGPKLLIQFQNNGVVDDSQLPKDRFSAERLKGVDSTLKIQPAKLEDSAVYLCASSQSAKGLSSEQYFGPGTRLTVL.

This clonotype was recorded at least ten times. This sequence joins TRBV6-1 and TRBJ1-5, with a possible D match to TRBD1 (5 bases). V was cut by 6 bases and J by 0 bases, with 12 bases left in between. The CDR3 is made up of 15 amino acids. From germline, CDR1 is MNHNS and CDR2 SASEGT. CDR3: CASSPGRLSNQPQHF. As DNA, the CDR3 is TGTGCCAGCAGCCCGGGACGGCTTAGCAATCAGCCCCAGCATTTT.

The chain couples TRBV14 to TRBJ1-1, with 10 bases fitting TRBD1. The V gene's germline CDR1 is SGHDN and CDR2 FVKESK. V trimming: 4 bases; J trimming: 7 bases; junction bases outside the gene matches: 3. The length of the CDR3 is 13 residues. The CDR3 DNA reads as TGTGCCAGCAGCCGACAGGGGGCTGGTGAAGCTTTCTTT. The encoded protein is CASSRQGAGEAFF.

For the CDR3, the DNA is TGTGCCAGCAGCTTAGGGGTCCCTCTCACAGATACGCAGTATTTT. Translating it yields CASSLGVPLTDTQYF. The chain combines TRBV7-2 with TRBJ2-3, with D uncertain. V gave up 1 base and J gave up 2 bases, with 10 bases separating them. CDR1 SGHTA and CDR2 FQGNSA come from the germline V gene. CDR3 length: 15 residues.